Sequencing of this TCR beta chain was carried out in a study of CD8 T cells in Susac syndrome. TCR beta sequences were obtained from blood CD8+ and CD4+ T cells. Negative isolation yielded CD4+ and CD8+ T cells, and FACS enriched TEMRA cells. When the RNA was reverse transcribed, random hexamers were used with an input of roughly 0.45 to 1 ug. Multiplex immunoSEQ PCR targeted 54 Vbeta and 13 Jbeta TCR beta segments. Using its own MiXCR run on the immunoSEQ multiplex PCR reads, TCRdb lists one record per CDR3 protein. The repertoire has 65,000 to 80,000 distinct CDR3 sequences, 90% to 95% of them found once; the top ten carry roughly 0.49%. CDR3 size: 12 residues. With V trimmed by 6 bases and J by 7 bases, 6 bases remained unmatched. Germline-derived CDR1 and CDR2 are DFQATT and SNEGSKA (reference sequence).

This sequence originates from a human donor with multiple sclerosis. The chain links TRBV20-1 to TRBJ2-1; 7 nucleotides line up with TRBD2. The sample taken for sequencing was CD8+ T cells from PBMCs. Here the CDR3 reads CSARTRLNEQFF. The CDR3 DNA sequence: TGCAGTGCCAGGACTAGGTTGAATGAGCAGTTCTTC.